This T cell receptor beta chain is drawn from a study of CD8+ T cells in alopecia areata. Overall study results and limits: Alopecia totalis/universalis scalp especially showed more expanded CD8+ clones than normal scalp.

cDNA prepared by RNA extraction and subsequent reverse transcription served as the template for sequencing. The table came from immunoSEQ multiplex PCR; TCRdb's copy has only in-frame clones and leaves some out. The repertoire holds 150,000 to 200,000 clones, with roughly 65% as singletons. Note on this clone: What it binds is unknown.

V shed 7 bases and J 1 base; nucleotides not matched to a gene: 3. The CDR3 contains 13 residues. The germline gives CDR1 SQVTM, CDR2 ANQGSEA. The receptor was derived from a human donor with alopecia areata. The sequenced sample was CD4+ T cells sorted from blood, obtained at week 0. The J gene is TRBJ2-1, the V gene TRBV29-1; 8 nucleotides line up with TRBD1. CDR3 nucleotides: TGCAGCGCCGGACAGGGTTCCTACAATGAGCAGTTCTTC. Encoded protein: CSAGQGSYNEQFF.